A single sample is the source of the 19 T cell receptor beta chains below, sequenced in a study of PD-1 blockade in classical Hodgkin lymphoma. Each patient's relapse followed autologous stem cell transplantation, and brentuximab vedotin exposure varied. Data came from immunoSEQ multiplex PCR; TCRdb stores just in-frame clones and leaves some out. The sample records about 50,000 clones, over 60% being singletons. The sequences come from peripheral blood mononuclear cells (PBMCs), collected before the second cycle of nivolumab. These TCRs come from a human donor with classical Hodgkin lymphoma.

This rearrangement joins TRBV5-4 to TRBJ2-2; TRBD1 agrees at 8 bases. Trimming at V came to 3 bases and at J to 4 bases, leaving 8 bases not matched to a gene. Per the germline V gene, CDR1 is SGHNT and CDR2 is YYREEE (reference sequence). CDR3 length equals 16 residues. The CDR3 here is CASSSLGQGPTGELFF. CDR3 DNA sequence: TGTGCCAGCAGCTCCCTTGGACAGGGCCCCACCGGGGAGCTGTTTTTT.

CDR3 sequence reads: CASSPGFKVPGELFF. CDR3 bases: TGTGCCAGCAGCCCAGGGTTTAAGGTTCCCGGGGAGCTGTTTTTT. The rearrangement uses TRBV2 and TRBJ2-2; possibly TRBD1 for D (5 bases). The CDR3 consists of 15 residues. Deletions cut 6 bases from V and 6 bases from J, with 17 bases between. CDR1 is SNHLY, CDR2 FYNNEI, per germline.

The rearrangement uses TRBV6-1 and TRBJ2-7; D might be TRBD2 (5 bases). The CDR3 spans 13 residues. Trimming removed 10 bases at V and 3 bases at J, with 16 bases between. The V gene's germline CDR1 is MNHNS and CDR2 SASEGT. CDR3 protein: CATQRTSFYEQYF. The CDR3 DNA sequence: TGTGCCACACAAAGGACTTCCTTCTACGAGCAGTACTTC.

The gene calls are TRBV11-3 and TRBJ2-2; D is possibly TRBD1 or TRBD2 (7 bases each). The V end was cut by 10 bases, the J end by 6 bases, with 18 bases between. CDR1 is SGHNT and CDR2 is YENEEA in the germline V gene. This CDR3 comprises 14 residues. The CDR3 bases are TGTGCCACTCAGTGGGCAGGGGGGGCCGGGGAGCTGTTTTTT. Protein sequence: CATQWAGGAGELFF.

This chain connects TRBV12-5 to TRBJ1-2; 8 nucleotides agree with TRBD1. Looked up from germline, CDR1 is LGHNT and CDR2 is FRNRAP. The CDR3 has 11 residues. Germline trimming cut 6 bases from V and 7 bases from J; bases unmatched to any gene: 1. For the CDR3, the DNA is TGTGCTAGTGGAGGACAGGGTGGCTACACCTTC. It specifies CASGGQGGYTF.

The V gene is TRBV29-1, the J gene TRBJ1-2; 8 nucleotides agree with TRBD1. This CDR3 spans 16 amino acids. V lost 4 bases and J lost 3; bases outside the gene matches: 13. Germline CDR1 is SQVTM and CDR2 is ANQGSEA. For the CDR3, the DNA is TGCAGCGTTGGGTCCACCGCAGGGGGCGGCGACTATGGCTACACCTTC. Protein: CSVGSTAGGGDYGYTF.

The chain couples TRBV7-8 to TRBJ2-7, with a tentative D call TRBD1 (6 bases). This CDR3 region has 13 residues. Trimming took 6 bases from V and 6 from J, leaving 15 bases between them. Germline-derived CDR1 and CDR2 are SGHVS and FQNEAQ. The CDR3 loop reads CASRIPPRGEQYF. The CDR3 DNA reads as TGTGCCAGCAGGATTCCCCCCAGGGGCGAGCAGTACTTC.

This chain connects TRBV6-1 to TRBJ1-5; TRBD1 aligns across 8 bases. The ends lost 6 bases at V and 7 bases at J; junction bases unmatched: 8. The CDR3 is made up of 14 amino acids. Germline CDR1 is MNHNS and CDR2 is SASEGT. The CDR3 is CASRVDREGQPQHF. For the CDR3, the DNA is TGTGCCAGCAGAGTGGACAGGGAGGGACAGCCCCAGCATTTT.

This clone was counted a few times. The chain uses TRBV6-5 and TRBJ1-1, with a tentative D call TRBD1 (6 bases). The CDR3 is made up of 14 amino acids. Trimming stripped 6 bases from V and 3 bases from J, with 14 bases between. Germline V lookup: CDR1 MNHEY, CDR2 SVGAGI. The DNA of the CDR3 is TGTGCCAGCAGACTCAGGGGAGGGTACACTGAAGCTTTCTTT. Protein sequence: CASRLRGGYTEAFF.

The CDR3 here is CASSYAGTGGNQPQHF. The CDR3 coding sequence is TGTGCCAGCAGTTACGCAGGGACAGGTGGCAATCAGCCCCAGCATTTT. The genes are TRBV6-5 and TRBJ1-5, with TRBD1 matching 8 bases. Germline V gene data show CDR1 as MNHEY and CDR2 as SVGAGI. The length of the CDR3 is 16 residues. The V segment lost 2 bases and the J segment 2 bases; nucleotides outside the gene matches: 5.

Points on this clone: At one end, the junction sequence differs from germline, possibly due to a read error. The chain recombines TRBV7-2 with TRBJ2-3, with TRBD1 matching 8 bases. Germline V gene lookup returns CDR1 SGHTA and CDR2 FQGNSA. This CDR3 region has 14 residues. The CDR3 reads CASSAWTGPDTQYF. CDR3 nucleotide sequence: TGTGCCAGCAGCGCATGGACAGGGCCAGACACGCAGTATTTT.

This chain uses TRBV27 with TRBJ1-1; no firm D call. The CDR3 runs 12 residues. Trimming removed 6 bases at V and 0 bases at J, with 5 bases between. The germline CDR1 and CDR2 sequences are MNHEY and SMNVEV (reference sequence). CDR3 region: CASRAMNTEAFF. DNA for the CDR3: TGTGCCAGCAGAGCCATGAACACTGAAGCTTTCTTT.

V and J are TRBV6-5 and TRBJ2-5; 9 positions agree with TRBD2. V lost 2 bases to trimming and J lost 2 bases; unmatched junction nucleotides: 3. This CDR3 is built from 15 residues. The germline V gene has CDR1 MNHEY and CDR2 SVGAGI. Here the CDR3 reads CASSYAGGKQETQYF. The CDR3, as DNA: TGTGCCAGCAGTTACGCGGGAGGGAAACAAGAGACCCAGTACTTC.

This clone came up once. The chain uses TRBV27 and TRBJ2-7; D not certain. The V gene's germline CDR1 is MNHEY and CDR2 SMNVEV (reference sequence). CDR3 length: 13 amino acids. Trimming pared 8 bases from V and 1 base from J, leaving 12 bases between. CDR3 coding DNA: TGTGCCAGCGGTTCGGTGCCATCCTACGAGCAGTACTTC. Translating gives CASGSVPSYEQYF.

This clone turned up a few times. This chain links TRBV27 with TRBJ2-7, with 7 bases that match TRBD1. CDR1 and CDR2 from the germline V gene are MNHEY and SMNVEV (reference sequence). This CDR3 comprises 12 residues. V lost 3 bases, J lost 6 bases, and 2 bases stayed unmatched. Here the CDR3 reads CASSFTGAEQYF. The CDR3 nucleotides are TGTGCCAGCAGTTTCACAGGGGCCGAGCAGTACTTC.

The gene calls are TRBV6-5 and TRBJ1-5; tentatively, D is TRBD1 (6 bases). Germline lookup yields CDR1 MNHEY and CDR2 SVGAGI. The V end was cut by 0 bases, the J end by 9 bases, with 15 bases between. The CDR3 contains 15 residues. CDR3 residues: CASSYSNREGGPQHF. For the CDR3, the DNA is TGTGCCAGCAGTTACTCGAACAGGGAAGGGGGGCCCCAGCATTTT.

The V gene is TRBV28, the J gene TRBJ2-7; 10 bases fit TRBD1. V lost 8 bases and J lost 5; bases outside the gene matches: 21. The CDR3 length is 18 residues. CDR1 and CDR2 from the germline V gene are MDHEN and SYDVKM. CDR3 in DNA: TGTGCCAGCCCGGTTAACCTCCGTCCCGGGACAGGGGCAAACGAGCAGTACTTC. Amino acid sequence: CASPVNLRPGTGANEQYF.

This sequence joins TRBV5-4 and TRBJ2-1; D perhaps matches TRBD1 (6 bases). CDR1 and CDR2 from the germline V gene are SGHNT and YYREEE (reference sequence). This CDR3 is 14 amino acids long. V lost 4 bases to trimming and J lost 4 bases, with 12 bases between them. The CDR3 spells CASSPRTVYNEQFF. The CDR3 nucleotides read TGTGCCAGCAGCCCACGGACAGTTTACAATGAGCAGTTCTTC.

This chain connects TRBV28 to TRBJ2-3; weak D call: TRBD2 (5 bases). Per germline, CDR1 MDHEN and CDR2 SYDVKM. Trimming cost V 6 bases and J 2 bases, with 15 bases left between them. The CDR3 runs 15 residues. The CDR3 sequence: CASRGGPGNTDTQYF. Written as DNA, the CDR3 is TGTGCCAGCAGGGGCGGGCCGGGGAACACAGATACGCAGTATTTT.